This passage covers 10 T cell receptor beta chains from one sample sequenced in a study of CD8 T cells in ankylosing spondylitis. MiXCR, run by TCRdb on the 5' RACE reads, gives a single entry per CDR3 protein. The profile shows 250,000 or so distinct CDR3 sequences, approximately 10% of them singletons. Source material: blood, either unsorted or a sorted T cell fraction (not recorded which). The receptors derive from a male donor with ankylosing spondylitis or in good health (not recorded which).

This clonotype was seen at least ten times. This chain connects TRBV2 to TRBJ2-3; the match to TRBD2 covers 9 bases. Germline V gives CDR1 SNHLY, CDR2 FYNNEI. The CDR3 spans 15 residues. Trimming took 4 bases from V and 3 from J; bases not matched to a gene: 5. DNA for the CDR3: TGTGCCAGCAGTGGAGGGACTAGCCGTACAGATACGCAGTATTTT. Protein: CASSGGTSRTDTQYF.

This clonotype was counted at least ten times. This rearrangement joins TRBV3-1 to TRBJ1-1, with 8 bases identical to TRBD1. V was pared by 2 bases and J by 4 bases, with 3 bases of the junction left unmatched. Per the germline V gene, CDR1 is LGHDT and CDR2 is YNNKEL (reference sequence). CDR3 size: 14 residues. This chain's CDR3 is CASSQHRGSTEAFF. DNA for the CDR3: TGTGCCAGCAGCCAACACAGGGGGAGCACTGAAGCTTTCTTT.

This clonotype was observed at least ten times. Relative to the germline gene, one junction end is altered; a read error may explain this. The genes are TRBV12-3 or TRBV12-4 and TRBJ1-5, with a weak D call TRBD1 (6 bases). The CDR3 is 14 residues long. In nucleotides, the CDR3 is TGTGCCAGCAGGTTAGGGGGTGGCAATCAGCCCCAGCATTTT. It specifies CASRLGGGNQPQHF.

This clonotype was recorded many times. The chain couples TRBV19 to TRBJ2-7; TRBD2 matches at 7 bases. CDR1 and CDR2 from the germline V gene are LNHDA and SQIVND (reference sequence). V was clipped by 2 bases and J by 7 bases; unmatched bases: 14. This CDR3 region has 16 residues. This CDR3 is CASSISGAGPLGEQYF. CDR3 DNA sequence: TGTGCCAGTAGTATAAGCGGGGCGGGCCCACTGGGGGAGCAGTACTTC.

Ten or more counts support this clonotype. The genes are TRBV11-2 and TRBJ2-3; TRBD2 might be the D (7 bases). Trimming cost V 2 bases and J 4 bases, with 22 bases left between them. Germline-derived CDR1 and CDR2 are SGHAT and FQNNGV. The CDR3 has 18 residues. This CDR3 reads CASSLQIRVRGGPDTQYF. For the CDR3, the DNA is TGTGCCAGCAGCTTACAGATTAGGGTGAGGGGGGGCCCAGATACGCAGTATTTT.

This clonotype was seen repeatedly, ten times or more. This chain joins TRBV12-3 or TRBV12-4 and TRBJ2-5; the D is unclear. The V end lost 4 bases, the J end lost 2 bases, and 5 bases lay between the germline ends. This CDR3 contains 12 residues. CDR3: CASSSIQETQYF. The CDR3 DNA sequence: TGTGCCAGCAGTTCCATTCAAGAGACCCAGTACTTC.

This clonotype has at least ten counts. This sequence joins TRBV6-1 and TRBJ1-2; 9 bases match TRBD1. J lost 2 bases, V lost 6 bases, and 7 bases had no gene match. CDR1 and CDR2 from the germline V gene are MNHNS and SASEGT. The CDR3 runs to 15 residues. CDR3 residues: CASSPDRGLNYGYTF. The DNA of the CDR3 is TGTGCCAGCAGCCCCGACAGGGGGTTGAACTATGGCTACACCTTC.

This clonotype was picked up many times. The chain recombines TRBV30 with TRBJ1-5; D not resolved. The CDR3 runs to 13 residues. V lost 4 bases and J 4 bases, leaving 11 bases between the germline ends. Looked up from germline, CDR1 is GTSNPN and CDR2 is SVGIG (reference sequence). DNA for the CDR3: TGTGCCTGGACAGGAGGGAATAATCAGCCCCAGCATTTT. Its protein product is CAWTGGNNQPQHF.

This clonotype was detected many times. The V and J genes are TRBV2 and TRBJ1-2, with 11 bases that match TRBD1. CDR3 length: 14 residues. After removal of 6 bases from V and 8 bases from J, the junction contained 8 bases not matched to a gene. The germline gives CDR1 SNHLY, CDR2 FYNNEI. The CDR3 nucleotides read TGTGCCAGCAGCCGTGCCGGGACAGGGGGAGGCTACACCTTC. Its translation: CASSRAGTGGGYTF.

The sample holds many counts of this clonotype. The V call is TRBV21-1, the J call TRBJ2-5; the table gives TRBD1 as D, unverified against the DNA. TRBV21-1 is described as a pseudogene. The CDR3 length is 14 residues. CDR3 DNA: TGTGCCAGCAGCGGTCCGACCCCTCGGGAGACCCAGTACTTC. This codes for CASSGPTPRETQYF.